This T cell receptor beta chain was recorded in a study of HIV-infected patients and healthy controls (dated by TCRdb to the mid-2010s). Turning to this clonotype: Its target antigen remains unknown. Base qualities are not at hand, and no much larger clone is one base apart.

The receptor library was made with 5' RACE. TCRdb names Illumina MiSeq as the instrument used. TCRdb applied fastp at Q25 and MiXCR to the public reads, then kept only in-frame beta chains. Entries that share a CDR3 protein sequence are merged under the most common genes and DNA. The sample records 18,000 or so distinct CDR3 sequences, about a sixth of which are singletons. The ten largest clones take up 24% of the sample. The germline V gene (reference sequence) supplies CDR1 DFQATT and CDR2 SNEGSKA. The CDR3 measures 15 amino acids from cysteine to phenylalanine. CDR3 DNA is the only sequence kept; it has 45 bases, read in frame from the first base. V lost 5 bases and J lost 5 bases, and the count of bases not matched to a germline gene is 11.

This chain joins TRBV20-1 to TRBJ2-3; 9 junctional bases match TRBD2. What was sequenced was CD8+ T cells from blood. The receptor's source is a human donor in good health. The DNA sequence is TGCAGTGCTGCGCCCGGCGCTAGCGGGATAGATACGCAGTATTTT. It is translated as CSAAPGASGIDTQYF.